This passage covers 8 T cell receptor beta chains from one sample sequenced in a study of blood T cell repertoires in COVID-19. Using immunoSEQ multiplex PCR, the repertoire was profiled, and TCRdb retains in-frame clones only, with some absent. The table lists 160,000 or so clones, roughly 75% of them singletons. Sequencing was carried out using peripheral blood. These receptors were collected from an older man with active or convalescent COVID-19.

V gene TRBV10-1 combines with J gene TRBJ2-5, with a possible D match to TRBD2 (5 bases). Trimming cost V 6 bases and J 9 bases, with 8 bases left between them. The CDR3 is 10 residues long. Germline V gene sequence: CDR1 WNHNN, CDR2 SYGVQD (reference sequence). The DNA of the CDR3 is TGCGCCAGCAGCCCCGGGGCCCAGTACTTC. Amino acid sequence: CASSPGAQYF.

The rearrangement links TRBV5-4 to TRBJ1-3; D gene ambiguous. This CDR3 has 18 amino acids. V was shortened by 0 bases and J by 2 bases, with 18 bases between the two germline ends. Germline V lookup: CDR1 SGHNT, CDR2 YYREEE (reference sequence). CDR3 protein: CASSLDPPTMGTGNTIYF. The CDR3 DNA follows: TGTGCCAGCAGCTTGGATCCTCCGACCATGGGCACTGGAAACACCATATATTTT.

The chain uses TRBV19 and TRBJ2-7, with a tentative D call TRBD2 (5 bases). Per germline, CDR1 LNHDA and CDR2 SQIVND (reference sequence). There are 12 residues in the CDR3. Trimming shortened V by 4 bases and J by 5 bases, and 9 bases separated the two germline ends. The CDR3 sequence is CASSTSGNEQYF. The CDR3 nucleotides are TGTGCCAGTAGTACCTCGGGGAACGAGCAGTACTTC.

This clone turned up a few times. The V call is TRBV6-5, the J call TRBJ1-4; D is perhaps TRBD1 (5 bases). The CDR3 totals 14 residues. From germline, CDR1 is MNHEY and CDR2 SVGAGI. The V end lost 6 bases, the J end lost 3 bases, and 11 bases lay between the germline ends. The CDR3 sequence is CASSSDRSNEKLFF. DNA for the CDR3: TGTGCCAGCAGCTCCGACAGATCTAATGAAAAACTGTTTTTT.

The chain uses TRBV4-1 and TRBJ2-7; TRBD2 aligns across 7 bases. The CDR3 is made up of 14 amino acids. The V segment lost 1 base and the J segment 3 bases; nucleotides outside the gene matches: 3. The germline V gene encodes CDR1 MGHRA and CDR2 YSYEKL. The CDR3 DNA reads TGCGCCAGCAGCCAAGGCGGGAGCGTCTACGAGCAGTACTTC. Protein sequence: CASSQGGSVYEQYF.

CDR3 region: CANLPTDTYGYTF. CDR3 DNA: TGTGCCAACCTCCCGACAGACACTTATGGCTACACCTTC. V is TRBV6-4 and J is TRBJ1-2; possible D gene TRBD1, 5 bases. The CDR3 runs 13 residues. V was pared by 10 bases and J by 5 bases, with 17 bases between. Germline values: CDR1 MRHNA, CDR2 SNTAGT.

The chain links TRBV7-8 to TRBJ2-1; 7 nucleotides match TRBD2. The germline V gene has CDR1 SGHVS and CDR2 FQNEAQ. The CDR3 extends over 15 amino acids. The V gene end was trimmed by 7 bases and the J gene end by 9 bases; junction bases not matched to a gene: 15. In DNA form, the CDR3 reads TGTGCCAGCACCACGTCGGGGAGGGCCGGAGGTGAGCAGTTCTTC. It encodes CASTTSGRAGGEQFF.

The sample holds a few counts of this clone. The genes are TRBV3-1 (or the pseudogene TRBV3-2) and TRBJ2-5; 7 bases agree with TRBD2. The CDR3 runs to 14 residues. CDR1 is LGHDT and CDR2 is YNNKEL in the germline V gene (reference sequence). V lost 4 bases, J lost 3 bases, and 5 bases stayed unmatched. In DNA form, the CDR3 reads TGTGCCAGCAGCCGAGGTCTAGCGGAAGAGACCCAGTACTTC. This encodes CASSRGLAEETQYF.